One sample yielded the 3 T cell receptor beta chains listed below, sequenced in a study of cytomegalovirus exposure and HLA in healthy donors. 60 Vbeta and 13 Jbeta primers were used in PCR. Sequencing used immunoSEQ multiplex PCR; TCRdb keeps in-frame clones, though not all of them. Of approximately 100,000 clones listed, roughly 71% are singletons. The sample was PBMCs. Every receptor here comes from a man between 40 and 49 years old in good health and CMV-seropositive.

The chain couples TRBV5-1 to TRBJ2-7, with D possibly matching TRBD1 (6 bases). Germline V gene sequence: CDR1 SGHRS, CDR2 YFSETQ. CDR3 size: 16 residues. V was clipped by 2 bases and J by 0 bases, with 15 bases between them. Here the CDR3 reads CASSLGTGMISYEQYF. The CDR3 bases are TGCGCCAGCAGCTTAGGAACAGGGATGATCTCCTACGAGCAGTACTTC. Together with reference TRBV5-1 and TRBJ2-7, the CDR3 gives the full variable domain: KAGVTQTPRYLIKTRGQQVTLSCSPISGHRSVSWYQQTPGQGLQFLFEYFSETQRNKGNFPGRFSGRQFSNSRSEMNVSTLELGDSALYLCASSLGTGMISYEQYFGPGTRLTVT.

This clone was seen more than once but under ten times. The rearrangement links TRBV4-1 to TRBJ2-4; 10 bases map to TRBD1. Germline V gene sequence: CDR1 MGHRA, CDR2 YSYEKL. V shed 3 bases and J 7 bases; nucleotides not matched to a gene: 0. This CDR3 is 13 amino acids long. The CDR3 DNA reads as TGCGCCAGCAGCCAGGGACAGGGGAACATTCAGTACTTC. Protein: CASSQGQGNIQYF.

The rearrangement joins TRBV6-5 to TRBJ1-2, with 8 bases identical to TRBD1. The V gene's germline CDR1 is MNHEY and CDR2 SVGAGI. CDR3 length: 14 amino acids. Germline trimming cut 2 bases from V and 8 bases from J; bases unmatched to any gene: 7. CDR3 in amino acids: CASSYGRTGYGYTF. CDR3 DNA: TGTGCCAGCAGTTACGGTAGGACAGGGTACGGCTACACCTTC.